These 21 T cell receptor beta chains were all obtained from the same sample, sequenced in a study of blood T cell repertoires in COVID-19. Produced via immunoSEQ multiplex PCR; TCRdb's table is partial and in-frame only. The data contain approximately 60,000 clones, roughly nine tenths of them singletons. Sequenced sample: peripheral blood. These receptors came from a woman of 80 years or more with COVID-19, enrolled during active disease.

The V and J genes are TRBV5-1 and TRBJ1-4, with D perhaps TRBD1 (5 bases). Germline CDR1 SGHRS, CDR2 YFSETQ. V lost 0 bases, J lost 5 bases, and 11 bases lay in between. The CDR3 contains 15 residues. This chain's CDR3 is CASSLGTGANEKLFF. DNA for the CDR3: TGCGCCAGCAGCTTGGGAACAGGAGCCAATGAAAAACTGTTTTTT.

V is TRBV25-1 and J is TRBJ2-1; no reliable D call. This CDR3 region has 12 residues. The V gene lost 4 bases and the J gene lost 10 bases, with 11 bases spanning the gap. Germline V gives CDR1 MGHDK, CDR2 SYGVNS. The CDR3 coding sequence is TGTGCCAGCAGTGTCGGTTCCGGGGAGCAGTTCTTC. Protein: CASSVGSGEQFF.

This chain connects TRBV12-3 or TRBV12-4 to TRBJ2-5, with a weak D call TRBD1 (6 bases). V gave up 6 bases and J gave up 7 bases, with 15 bases separating them. This CDR3 is built from 13 residues. The CDR3 nucleotides are TGTGCCAGCAGCCGGGACGGCAGGGGGACCCAGTACTTC. Translating gives CASSRDGRGTQYF.

This chain uses TRBV18 with TRBJ2-2; tentative D call: TRBD2 (5 bases). Trimming took 2 bases from V and 5 from J, leaving 12 bases between them. The CDR3 is 15 amino acids. The V gene's germline CDR1 is KGHSH and CDR2 LQKENI. The CDR3 DNA is TGTGCCAGCTCACCAGACGGGGTGCGTACCGGGGAGCTGTTTTTT. This gives the protein CASSPDGVRTGELFF.

In DNA, the CDR3 is TGTGCCAGCAGTGAAAGGACACAGAAAAATTCACCCCTCCACTTT. This codes for CASSERTQKNSPLHF. The chain employs TRBV6-1 and TRBJ1-6; a possible D gene is TRBD1 (5 bases). V shed 2 bases and J shed 7 bases, with 12 bases lying between them. The CDR3 has 15 residues. Germline CDR1 and CDR2: MNHNS and SASEGT.

The chain links TRBV7-2 to TRBJ2-7; D ambiguous. V was trimmed by 1 base and J by 6 bases, leaving 13 bases between them. CDR1 is SGHTA, CDR2 FQGNSA, per germline. The CDR3 is 14 residues long. The CDR3 DNA is TGTGCCAGCAGCTTAGGAGGAAACGTGGGCGAGCAGTACTTC. Protein product: CASSLGGNVGEQYF.

This clone was seen only once. The genes are TRBV6-6 and TRBJ2-3, with D maybe TRBD1 (5 bases). The CDR3 is 16 amino acids. From germline, CDR1 is MNHNY and CDR2 SVGAGI (reference sequence). The germline V and J ends were trimmed by 7 bases and 3 bases, with 20 bases remaining between them. CDR3 DNA sequence: TGTGCCAGCACTCCTAGGGTTTCAGGGCGGACAGATACGCAGTATTTT. Encoded protein: CASTPRVSGRTDTQYF.

In DNA, the CDR3 is TGTGCCAGCAGCTTTCTTCTCACCTTACTAGCGGGGGGATACAATGAGCAGTTCTTC. Translating it yields CASSFLLTLLAGGYNEQFF. The V and J genes are TRBV6-2 or TRBV6-3 and TRBJ2-1; 12 bases match TRBD2. The J segment lost 4 bases and the V segment lost 6 bases, leaving 16 bases of the junction unmatched. The CDR3 loop spans 19 amino acids. Germline CDR1 reads MNHEY; CDR2 reads SVGEGT.

This clone came up a few times. This sequence joins TRBV2 and TRBJ1-4; TRBD1 is a possible D gene (6 bases). V lost 6 bases to trimming and J lost 8 bases, with 13 bases between them. The CDR3 is 13 amino acids. Germline V lookup: CDR1 SNHLY, CDR2 FYNNEI. The CDR3 bases are TGTGCCAGCAGCATAGGGGGGGGCGAAAAACTGTTTTTT. It encodes CASSIGGGEKLFF.

The J gene is TRBJ2-6, the V gene TRBV27; 7 bases fit TRBD1. Germline trimming cut 2 bases from V and 2 bases from J; bases unmatched to any gene: 3. The CDR3 has 16 amino acids. The germline gives CDR1 MNHEY, CDR2 SMNVEV (reference sequence). Here the CDR3 reads CASSLGDRAGANVLTF. The CDR3 DNA is TGTGCCAGCAGTTTAGGAGACAGGGCTGGGGCCAACGTCCTGACTTTC.

The chain employs TRBV7-2 and TRBJ2-7, with 8 bases identical to TRBD1. Germline-derived CDR1 and CDR2 are SGHTA and FQGNSA. This CDR3 is 14 amino acids long. V was pared by 4 bases and J by 4 bases, with 6 bases of the junction left unmatched. The CDR3 spells CASSSRTGPYEQYF. CDR3 nucleotide sequence: TGTGCCAGCAGCTCCAGGACAGGGCCTTACGAGCAGTACTTC.

This clone has only one observation. The chain joins TRBV6-1 to TRBJ2-3, with 9 nucleotides matching TRBD2. The length of the CDR3 is 16 residues. Per the germline V gene, CDR1 is MNHNS and CDR2 is SASEGT. The trim removed 4 bases at V and 6 bases at J, leaving 11 bases unmatched. The CDR3 here is CASSATLAGLIDTQYF. The DNA of the CDR3 is TGTGCCAGCAGTGCAACCCTAGCGGGGTTGATTGATACGCAGTATTTT.

The table lists this clone with a few counts. The chain is built from TRBV19 and TRBJ2-1; 12 nucleotides match TRBD1. CDR3 length: 19 residues. CDR1 and CDR2 from the germline V gene are LNHDA and SQIVND (reference sequence). The V and J ends lost 2 bases and 1 base, in that order; junction bases with no gene match: 9. The CDR3 loop is CASSIRGQGAIRSYNEQFF. DNA of the CDR3: TGTGCCAGTAGTATACGGGGACAGGGGGCCATAAGGTCCTACAATGAGCAGTTCTTC. The whole variable domain, remainder taken from reference TRBV19 and TRBJ2-1, is DGGITQSPKYLFRKEGQNVTLSCEQNLNHDAMYWYRQDPGQGLRLIYYSQIVNDFQKGDIAEGYSVSREKKESFPLTVTSAQKNPTAFYLCASSIRGQGAIRSYNEQFFGPGTRLTVL.

The rearrangement uses TRBV6-5 and TRBJ2-2; 7 nucleotides line up with TRBD2. The germline V gene has CDR1 MNHEY and CDR2 SVGAGI. The CDR3 is 13 amino acids. V was pared by 6 bases and J by 6 bases, with 4 bases of the junction left unmatched. CDR3 amino acids: CASRLTSPGELFF. The DNA of the CDR3 is TGTGCCAGCAGGCTGACTAGCCCCGGGGAGCTGTTTTTT.

The genes are TRBV18 and TRBJ2-7, with 7 bases lining up with TRBD1. CDR3 size: 15 residues. Trimming cost V 4 bases and J 7 bases; bases outside gene matches: 13. CDR1 KGHSH and CDR2 LQKENI come from the germline V gene. In DNA form, the CDR3 reads TGTGCCAGCTCACACGACAGGGCGGTTGATGGGGAGCAGTACTTC. It is translated as CASSHDRAVDGEQYF.

The V call is TRBV30, the J call TRBJ1-1; D gene ambiguous. V gave up 0 bases and J gave up 1 base, with 12 bases separating them. CDR3 length equals 15 residues. Germline V gene data show CDR1 as GTSNPN and CDR2 as SVGIG (reference sequence). The DNA for the CDR3 is TGTGCCTGGAGTGTACTGGGCTCCTCGAACACTGAAGCTTTCTTT. Protein: CAWSVLGSSNTEAFF.

Notes on this clone: An end of the junction does not agree with germline; a read error may underlie this. The chain recombines TRBV5-8 with TRBJ1-2, with 9 positions matching TRBD1. Germline V gene lookup returns CDR1 SGHTS and CDR2 YDEGEE. CDR3 size: 14 residues. The chain's CDR3 is CASTLDRGSYGYTF. The CDR3 nucleotides read TGTGCCAGCACCTTGGACAGGGGTTCCTATGGCTACACCTTC.

This chain joins TRBV20-1 and TRBJ1-2, with D hard to call. This CDR3 region has 11 residues. Per the germline V gene, CDR1 is DFQATT and CDR2 is SNEGSKA (reference sequence). Trimming took off 3 bases at V and 8 bases at J, with 10 bases between the two ends. This CDR3 is CSASRLGGYTF. The CDR3 DNA is TGCAGTGCTAGTAGGCTGGGCGGCTACACCTTC.

This clone appeared once. V is TRBV4-1 and J is TRBJ2-2; 8 nucleotides match TRBD1. CDR3 size: 16 residues. CDR1 and CDR2 from the germline V gene are MGHRA and YSYEKL. V was clipped by 0 bases and J by 3 bases; unmatched bases: 3. CDR3 sequence (DNA): TGCGCCAGCAGCCAAGAGCAGGGGGCATACACCGGGGAGCTGTTTTTT. Its translation: CASSQEQGAYTGELFF.

This sequence joins TRBV2 and TRBJ2-4, with D tentatively TRBD1 (6 bases). The CDR3 is made up of 15 amino acids. Trimming removed 7 bases at V and 0 bases at J, with 13 bases between. Germline CDR1 is SNHLY and CDR2 is FYNNEI. In DNA form, the CDR3 reads TGTGCCAGCATGCTACAGGGTCTAGCCAAAAACATTCAGTACTTC. Translating it yields CASMLQGLAKNIQYF.

The CDR3 loop reads CASSYRGTGTGRGTEAFF. The DNA for the CDR3 is TGTGCCAGCAGCTATCGAGGAACCGGGACAGGGCGGGGGACTGAAGCTTTCTTT. The V and J genes are TRBV13 and TRBJ1-1, with TRBD1 matching over 9 bases. This CDR3 has 18 residues. Germline assignment: CDR1 PRHDT and CDR2 FYEKMQ (reference sequence). V was clipped by 4 bases and J by 5 bases; unmatched bases: 17.